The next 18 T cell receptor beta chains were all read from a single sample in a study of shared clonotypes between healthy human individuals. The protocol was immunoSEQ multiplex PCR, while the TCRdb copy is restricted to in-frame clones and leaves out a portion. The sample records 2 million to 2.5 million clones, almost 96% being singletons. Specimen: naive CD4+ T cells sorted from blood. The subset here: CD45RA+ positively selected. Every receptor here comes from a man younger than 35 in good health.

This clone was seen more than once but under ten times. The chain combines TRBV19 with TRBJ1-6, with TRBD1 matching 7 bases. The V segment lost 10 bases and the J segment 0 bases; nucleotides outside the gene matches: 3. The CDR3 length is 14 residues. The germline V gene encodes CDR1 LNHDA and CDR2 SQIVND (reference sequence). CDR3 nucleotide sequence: TGTGCCACGGGGACAGACTCCTATAATTCACCCCTCCACTTT. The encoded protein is CATGTDSYNSPLHF.

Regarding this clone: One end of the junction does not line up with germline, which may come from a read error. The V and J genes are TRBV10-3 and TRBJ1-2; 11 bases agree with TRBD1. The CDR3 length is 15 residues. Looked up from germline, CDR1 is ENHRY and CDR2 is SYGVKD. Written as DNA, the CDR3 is TGTGCCGTAAGGTATCTCGGGACAGGGGGTGATGGCTACGCCTTC. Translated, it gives CAVRYLGTGGDGYAF.

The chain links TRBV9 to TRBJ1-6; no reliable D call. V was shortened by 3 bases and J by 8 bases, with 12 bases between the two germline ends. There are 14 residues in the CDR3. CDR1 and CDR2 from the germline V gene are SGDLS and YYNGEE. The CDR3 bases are TGTGCCAGCAGCGCAACCCCCAGAGATTCACCCCTCCACTTT. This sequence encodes CASSATPRDSPLHF. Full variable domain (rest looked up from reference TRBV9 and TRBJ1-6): DSGVTQTPKHLITATGQRVTLRCSPRSGDLSVYWYQQSLDQGLQFLIQYYNGEERAKGNILERFSAQQFPDLHSELNLSSLELGDSALYFCASSATPRDSPLHFGNGTRLTVT.

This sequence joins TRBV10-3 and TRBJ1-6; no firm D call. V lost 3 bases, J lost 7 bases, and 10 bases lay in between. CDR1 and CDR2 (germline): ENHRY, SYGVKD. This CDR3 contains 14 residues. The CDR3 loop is CAISELRTNSPLHF. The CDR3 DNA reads TGTGCCATCAGTGAATTGAGGACCAATTCACCCCTCCACTTT.

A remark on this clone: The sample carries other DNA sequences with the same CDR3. The CDR3 loop is CASSLLGPNQPQHF. CDR3 nucleotide sequence: TGTGCCAGCAGCTTATTGGGACCCAATCAGCCCCAGCATTTT. V usage is TRBV7-2 and J usage is TRBJ1-5; D perhaps matches TRBD1 (5 bases). The CDR3 loop spans 14 amino acids. Deletions cut 2 bases from V and 3 bases from J, with 8 bases between. Germline CDR1 SGHTA, CDR2 FQGNSA.

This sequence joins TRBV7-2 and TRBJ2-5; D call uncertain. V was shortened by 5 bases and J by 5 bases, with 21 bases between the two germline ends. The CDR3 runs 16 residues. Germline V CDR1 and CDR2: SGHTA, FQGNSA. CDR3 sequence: CASSPPLSRFGETQYF. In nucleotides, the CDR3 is TGTGCCAGCAGCCCCCCGCTGTCGCGGTTCGGCGAGACCCAGTACTTC.

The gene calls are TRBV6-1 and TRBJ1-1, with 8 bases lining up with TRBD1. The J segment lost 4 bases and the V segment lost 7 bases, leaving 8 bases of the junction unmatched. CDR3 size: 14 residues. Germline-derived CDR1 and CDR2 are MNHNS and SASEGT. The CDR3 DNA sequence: TGTGCCAGCACCCTCGGACAGGGTCGCACTGAAGCTTTCTTT. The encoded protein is CASTLGQGRTEAFF.

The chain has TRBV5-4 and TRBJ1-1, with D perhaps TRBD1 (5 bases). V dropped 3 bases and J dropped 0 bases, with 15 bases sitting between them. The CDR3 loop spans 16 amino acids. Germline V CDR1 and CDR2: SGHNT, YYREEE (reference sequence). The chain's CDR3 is CASSSRRQTLNTEAFF. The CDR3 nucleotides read TGTGCCAGCAGCTCCCGACGACAGACATTGAACACTGAAGCTTTCTTT.

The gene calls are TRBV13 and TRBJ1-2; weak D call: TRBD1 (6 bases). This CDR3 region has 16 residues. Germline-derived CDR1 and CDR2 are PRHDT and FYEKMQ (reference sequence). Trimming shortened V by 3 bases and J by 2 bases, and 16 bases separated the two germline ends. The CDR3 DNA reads TGTGCCAGCAGCTTTCCGGGGGCGGCGGCCAACTATGGCTACACCTTC. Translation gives CASSFPGAAANYGYTF. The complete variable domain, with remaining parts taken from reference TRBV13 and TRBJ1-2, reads AAGVIQSPRHLIKEKRETATLKCYPIPRHDTVYWYQQGPGQDPQFLISFYEKMQSDKGSIPDRFSAQQFSDYHSELNMSSLELGDSALYFCASSFPGAAANYGYTFGSGTRLTVV.

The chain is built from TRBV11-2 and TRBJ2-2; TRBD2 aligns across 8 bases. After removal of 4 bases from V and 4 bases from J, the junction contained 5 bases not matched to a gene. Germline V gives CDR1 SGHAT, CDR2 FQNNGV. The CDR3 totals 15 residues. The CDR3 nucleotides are TGTGCCAGCAGCTCCCGGGGGGGCGGCACCGGGGAGCTGTTTTTT. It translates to CASSSRGGGTGELFF. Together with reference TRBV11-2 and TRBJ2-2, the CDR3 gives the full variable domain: EAGVAQSPRYKIIEKRQSVAFWCNPISGHATLYWYQQILGQGPKLLIQFQNNGVVDDSQLPKDRFSAERLKGVDSTLKIQPAKLEDSAVYLCASSSRGGGTGELFFGEGSRLTVL.

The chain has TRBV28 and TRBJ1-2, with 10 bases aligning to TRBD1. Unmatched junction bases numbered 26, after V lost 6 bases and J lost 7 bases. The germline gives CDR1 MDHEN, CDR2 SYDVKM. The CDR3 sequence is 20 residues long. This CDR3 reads CASSRGQGTSLAVLGSGYTF. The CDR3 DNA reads TGTGCCAGCAGCCGGGGACAGGGGACCAGTCTAGCCGTCCTGGGTTCTGGCTACACCTTC.

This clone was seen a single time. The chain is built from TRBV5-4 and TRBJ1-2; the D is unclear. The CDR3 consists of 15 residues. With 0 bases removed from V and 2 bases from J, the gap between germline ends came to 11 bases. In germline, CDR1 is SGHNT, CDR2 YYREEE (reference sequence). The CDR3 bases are TGTGCCAGCAGCTTGGATGGGTTCGGGAACTATGGCTACACCTTC. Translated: CASSLDGFGNYGYTF.

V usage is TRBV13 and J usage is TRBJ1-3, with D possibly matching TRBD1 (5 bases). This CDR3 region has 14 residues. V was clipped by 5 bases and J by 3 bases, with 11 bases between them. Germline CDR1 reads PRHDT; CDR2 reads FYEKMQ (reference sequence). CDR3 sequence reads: CASSPRGRGNTIYF. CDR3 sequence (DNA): TGTGCCAGCAGCCCGAGGGGCCGTGGAAACACCATATATTTT. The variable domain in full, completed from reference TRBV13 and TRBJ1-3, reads AAGVIQSPRHLIKEKRETATLKCYPIPRHDTVYWYQQGPGQDPQFLISFYEKMQSDKGSIPDRFSAQQFSDYHSELNMSSLELGDSALYFCASSPRGRGNTIYFGEGSWLTVV.

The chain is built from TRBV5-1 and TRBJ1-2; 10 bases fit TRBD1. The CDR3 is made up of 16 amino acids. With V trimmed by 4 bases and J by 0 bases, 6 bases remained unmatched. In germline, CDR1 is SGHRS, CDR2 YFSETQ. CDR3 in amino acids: CASSLRTGGSNYGYTF. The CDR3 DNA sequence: TGCGCCAGCAGCCTTCGGACAGGGGGATCTAACTATGGCTACACCTTC. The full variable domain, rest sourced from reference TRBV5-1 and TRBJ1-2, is KAGVTQTPRYLIKTRGQQVTLSCSPISGHRSVSWYQQTPGQGLQFLFEYFSETQRNKGNFPGRFSGRQFSNSRSEMNVSTLELGDSALYLCASSLRTGGSNYGYTFGSGTRLTVV.

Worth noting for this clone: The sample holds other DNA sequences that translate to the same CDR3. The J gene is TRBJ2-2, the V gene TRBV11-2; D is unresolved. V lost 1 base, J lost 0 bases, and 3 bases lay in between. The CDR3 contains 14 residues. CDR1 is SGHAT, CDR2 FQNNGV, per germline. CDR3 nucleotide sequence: TGTGCCAGCAGCTTAGCGCCGAACACCGGGGAGCTGTTTTTT. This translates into CASSLAPNTGELFF.

CDR3 in DNA: TGTGCCAGCAGCTTTGAGACCCAGTACTTC. Its translation is CASSFETQYF. The V call is TRBV11-2, the J call TRBJ2-5; D remains ambiguous. The germline V gene has CDR1 SGHAT and CDR2 FQNNGV. The CDR3 is made up of 10 amino acids. V was pared by 3 bases and J by 5 bases, with 1 base between.

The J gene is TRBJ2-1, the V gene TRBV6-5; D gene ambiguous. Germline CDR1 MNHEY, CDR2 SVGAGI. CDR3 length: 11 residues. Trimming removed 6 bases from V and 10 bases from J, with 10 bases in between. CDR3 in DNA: TGTGCCAGCAGGGAGACTGGCGAGCAGTTCTTC. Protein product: CASRETGEQFF.

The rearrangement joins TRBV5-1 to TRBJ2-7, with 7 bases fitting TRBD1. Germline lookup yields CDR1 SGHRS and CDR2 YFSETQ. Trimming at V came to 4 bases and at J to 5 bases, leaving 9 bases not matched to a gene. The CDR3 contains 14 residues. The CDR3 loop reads CASSGVQGKDEQYF. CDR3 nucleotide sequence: TGCGCCAGCAGCGGGGTACAGGGGAAGGACGAGCAGTACTTC.